This TCR beta chain was sequenced in a study of control samples from healthy donors and cancer patients. This clone has a single count. Germline values: CDR1 SGHRS, CDR2 YFSETQ. The CDR3 runs 18 residues. With 4 bases clipped from V and 4 bases from J, the junction kept 14 bases outside the gene matches. Sequencing used immunoSEQ multiplex PCR; TCRdb keeps in-frame clones, though not all of them. The sample has approximately 90,000 clones, about 89% seen once. This TCR came from a young man in good health. V is TRBV5-1 and J is TRBJ1-2; 12 bases fit TRBD1. Sequences were obtained from blood. CDR3 protein: CASSPGGQGARAFYGYTF. The CDR3 DNA follows: TGCGCCAGCAGCCCGGGGGGACAGGGGGCGCGGGCGTTCTATGGCTACACCTTC.